This TCR beta chain came from a study of beta chain features in type 1 diabetes. This clone was observed at least ten times. Since all of the isolated RNA was reverse transcribed, expressed TCRB transcripts were what got sequenced. Libraries were prepared by immunoSEQ multiplex PCR; TCRdb keeps only in-frame clonotypes and omits some of them. The table has approximately 140,000 clones, approximately 9.8% seen once. CDR1 is SGHRS, CDR2 YFSETQ, per germline. The V and J ends lost 0 bases and 8 bases respectively, with 15 bases between them. CDR3 size: 15 residues. Sequencing was performed on central memory CD4+ T cells from blood. The source of this sequence is a woman aged 40 to 49 in good health. The chain uses TRBV5-1 and TRBJ2-1, with a tentative D call TRBD2 (5 bases). The CDR3 sequence: CASSLAGDPRHEQFF. The CDR3 nucleotides are TGCGCCAGCAGCTTGGCCGGGGATCCTCGGCATGAGCAGTTCTTC. The whole variable domain, remainder taken from reference TRBV5-1 and TRBJ2-1, is KAGVTQTPRYLIKTRGQQVTLSCSPISGHRSVSWYQQTPGQGLQFLFEYFSETQRNKGNFPGRFSGRQFSNSRSEMNVSTLELGDSALYLCASSLAGDPRHEQFFGPGTRLTVL.